The 6 T cell receptor beta chains in this list originate from one sample, sequenced in a study of beta chain features in type 1 diabetes. Study-wide results and caveats: Moderate yet significant TCRB CDR3 shortening was seen in Type 1 diabetes patients in all four CD4+ subsets.

For these receptors, no antigen is known. cDNA synthesis used the whole RNA isolate, giving expressed TCRB sequences. Only in-frame clones appear in the TCRdb table, and some are missing; sequencing was by immunoSEQ multiplex PCR. The data contain 15,000 or so clones, over 55% of them singletons. Specimen: stem cell memory CD4+ T cells from blood. The receptor set was obtained from a young woman with type 1 diabetes.

This rearrangement joins TRBV2 to TRBJ2-6, with D possibly matching TRBD1 (6 bases). V shed 6 bases and J shed 4 bases, with 19 bases lying between them. The CDR3 has 17 amino acids. Per the germline V gene, CDR1 is SNHLY and CDR2 is FYNNEI. CDR3 in DNA: TGTGCCAGCAGCGAAACAGGGTTCTCAACCGGGGCCAACGTCCTGACTTTC. Its translation is CASSETGFSTGANVLTF.

The chain carries TRBV30 and TRBJ2-3; 7 bases line up with TRBD1. The CDR3 has 14 residues. The V gene end was trimmed by 3 bases and the J gene end by 2 bases; junction bases not matched to a gene: 5. From germline, CDR1 is GTSNPN and CDR2 SVGIG (reference sequence). CDR3 in DNA: TGTGCCTGGAGGCTGAGGGGGCCCACAGATACGCAGTATTTT. The encoded protein is CAWRLRGPTDTQYF.

This clone has more than one count but fewer than ten. The chain employs TRBV7-2 and TRBJ2-1; the D gene is possibly TRBD2 (6 bases). CDR3 length: 16 residues. Germline CDR1 reads SGHTA; CDR2 reads FQGNSA. Trimming removed 5 bases at V and 7 bases at J, with 21 bases between. The CDR3 sequence is CASSRAGLRAGNEQFF. The CDR3 DNA follows: TGTGCCAGCAGCAGGGCCGGACTAAGGGCGGGAAATGAGCAGTTCTTC.

V gene TRBV25-1 combines with J gene TRBJ2-2, with 7 bases lining up with TRBD1. Germline V gene sequence: CDR1 MGHDK, CDR2 SYGVNS. This CDR3 has 15 amino acids. Trimming took 4 bases from V and 7 from J; bases not matched to a gene: 9. The CDR3 reads CASSGLTGKVGELFF. As DNA, the CDR3 is TGTGCCAGCAGTGGGCTGACAGGGAAGGTCGGGGAGCTGTTTTTT.

The chain links TRBV28 to TRBJ1-2, with 7 bases matching TRBD1. The CDR3 runs to 13 residues. The trim removed 8 bases at V and 4 bases at J, leaving 7 bases unmatched. Germline V CDR1 and CDR2: MDHEN, SYDVKM. The CDR3 coding sequence is TGTGCCAGCGCCAGGGGGACGGGCTATGGCTACACCTTC. It specifies CASARGTGYGYTF.

The chain carries TRBV4-3 and TRBJ1-4; possibly TRBD1 for D (5 bases). V lost 2 bases to trimming and J lost 4 bases, with 14 bases between them. The length of the CDR3 is 16 residues. Looked up from germline, CDR1 is LGHNA and CDR2 is YSLEER. CDR3 DNA sequence: TGCGCCAGCAGCCAACAGACAGCGAGATATAATGAAAAACTGTTTTTT. It specifies CASSQQTARYNEKLFF.